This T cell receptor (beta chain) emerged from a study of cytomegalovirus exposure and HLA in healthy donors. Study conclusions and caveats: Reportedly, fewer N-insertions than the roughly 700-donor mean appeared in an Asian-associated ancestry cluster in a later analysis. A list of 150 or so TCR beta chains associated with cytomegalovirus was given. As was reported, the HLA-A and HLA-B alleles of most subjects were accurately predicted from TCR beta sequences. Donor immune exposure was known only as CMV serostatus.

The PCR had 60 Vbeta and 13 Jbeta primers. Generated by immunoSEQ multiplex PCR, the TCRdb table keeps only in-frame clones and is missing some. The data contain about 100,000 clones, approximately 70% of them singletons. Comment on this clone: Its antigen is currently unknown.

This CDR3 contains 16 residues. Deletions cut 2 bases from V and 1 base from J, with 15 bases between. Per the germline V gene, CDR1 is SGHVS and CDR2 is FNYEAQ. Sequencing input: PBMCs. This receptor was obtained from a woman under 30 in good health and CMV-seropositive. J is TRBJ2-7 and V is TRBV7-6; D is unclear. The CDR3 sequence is CASSLSPSGGSYEQYF. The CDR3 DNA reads TGTGCCAGCAGCTTAAGTCCCTCCGGCGGTTCCTACGAGCAGTACTTC.